The rows below give T cell receptor beta chains drawn from one sample of a study of blood T cell repertoires in COVID-19. Data came from immunoSEQ multiplex PCR; TCRdb stores just in-frame clones and leaves some out. The sample holds around 200,000 clones; around 80% are singletons and the top ten take roughly 14%. Material: peripheral blood. These receptors came from a man aged 30 to 39 with active or convalescent COVID-19. Each CDR3 is given with its conserved first and last residue. A D gene is named only where the DNA matches it firmly. Rows may omit the clone size; those that give it use once, few, many or a size class.

once TRBJ1-2 TRBD1 TRBV3-1/TRBV3-2 CASSQAGAGGSIYGYTF TGTGCCAGCAGCCAGGCCGGGGCAGGGGGCTCGATCTATGGCTACACCTTC
- TRBJ2-1 TRBD2 TRBV19 CASSIPSGRVYEQFF TGTGCCAGTAGTATCCCTAGCGGGAGGGTCTATGAGCAGTTCTTC
- TRBJ1-1 TRBD1 TRBV10-3 CAIRPQGAQNTEAFF TGTGCCATCAGGCCCCAGGGGGCGCAGAACACTGAAGCTTTCTTT
- TRBJ2-7 TRBD2 TRBV27 CASSPVTSGVYEQYF TGTGCCAGCAGTCCCGTGACTAGCGGAGTTTACGAGCAGTACTTC
once TRBJ1-3 - TRBV9 CASSDSGGNTIYF TGTGCCAGCAGCGACTCAGGAGGAAACACCATATATTTT
once TRBJ2-3 TRBD1 TRBV11-3 CASSRGQSSDTQYF TGTGCCAGCAGCCGGGGACAGTCGTCAGATACGCAGTATTTT
- TRBJ1-2 TRBD1 TRBV19 CASKRGTGDFGFVGYTF TGTGCCAGTAAGCGGGGGACAGGGGATTTTGGGTTCGTTGGCTACACCTTC
once TRBJ2-2 - TRBV10-1 CASTAGIPGELFF TGCGCCAGTACCGCAGGGATCCCCGGGGAGCTGTTTTTT
- TRBJ1-3 TRBD1 TRBV5-6 CASSWGTGNTIYF TGTGCCAGCAGCTGGGGGACAGGTAACACCATATATTTT
- TRBJ2-1 TRBD2 TRBV7-9 CASSSPGTSSYNEQFF TGTGCCAGCAGCTCACCCGGGACTAGTTCCTACAATGAGCAGTTCTTC
- TRBJ1-5 TRBD1 TRBV6-6 CASRPPGTGENQPQHF TGTGCCAGCAGGCCACCCGGGACAGGGGAAAATCAGCCCCAGCATTTT
- TRBJ2-3 TRBD2 TRBV5-1 CASSLALAGSTDTQYF TGCGCCAGCAGCTTGGCGCTAGCGGGTAGCACAGATACGCAGTATTTT
- TRBJ1-4 TRBD1 TRBV7-7 CASSLGTGDEKLFF TGTGCTAGCAGCTTGGGGACAGGTGATGAAAAACTGTTTTTT
- TRBJ1-3 - TRBV29-1 CSVWTDSGNTIYF TGCAGCGTTTGGACTGACTCTGGAAACACCATATATTTT
- TRBJ2-5 TRBD1 TRBV6-5 CASKPGGTGETQYF TGTGCCAGCAAACCCGGAGGGACAGGGGAGACCCAGTACTTC
- TRBJ1-1 - TRBV10-3 CATKDGGASEAFF TGTGCCACCAAGGACGGGGGAGCCAGTGAAGCTTTCTTT
- TRBJ1-2 TRBD1 TRBV6-5 CASSYSSGQGRGYTF TGTGCCAGCAGTTACTCGTCGGGACAGGGACGGGGCTACACCTTC
- TRBJ1-2 TRBD1 TRBV30 CAWSVQRTGGNGYTF TGTGCCTGGAGTGTACAGAGGACAGGAGGGAATGGCTACACCTTC
- TRBJ1-5 - TRBV7-2 CASSSYRDMGNQPQHF TGTGCCAGCAGCTCCTACAGGGATATGGGCAATCAGCCCCAGCATTTT
- TRBJ2-1 TRBD2 TRBV18 CASSQTSGNNEQFF TGTGCCAGCTCCCAGACTAGCGGTAACAATGAGCAGTTCTTC
- TRBJ2-3 TRBD1 TRBV7-9 CASSLGQGVGDTQYF TGTGCCAGCAGCTTGGGACAGGGAGTGGGAGATACGCAGTATTTT
- TRBJ2-5 TRBD1 TRBV4-3 CASSQTGVETQYF TGCGCCAGCAGCCAGACAGGGGTAGAGACCCAGTACTTC
- TRBJ2-1 - TRBV30 CAWGEGTRSREFF -
- TRBJ2-3 - TRBV6-2/TRBV6-3 CASSYASRGNTDTQYF TGTGCCAGCAGTTACGCTTCGCGGGGAAACACAGATACGCAGTATTTT
- TRBJ2-7 TRBD2 TRBV7-2 CASSLGLAVSYEQYF TGTGCCAGCAGCTTAGGACTAGCGGTCTCCTACGAGCAGTACTTC
- TRBJ1-1 - TRBV3-1/TRBV3-2 CASSQEFSFEVDRTSDPEAFF TGTGCCAGCAGCCAAGAGTTTTCTTTCGAAGTAGACAGGACTTCGGACCCTGAAGCTTTCTTT
- TRBJ1-1 - TRBV9 CASSLGGLKTEEAFF TGTGCCAGCAGCCTCGGGGGACTCAAGACTGAAGAAGCTTTCTTT
- TRBJ2-1 TRBD2 TRBV7-9 CASSLGLAGGMDEQFF TGTGCCAGCAGCTTAGGACTAGCGGGGGGGATGGATGAGCAGTTCTTC
- TRBJ2-3 TRBD2 TRBV5-1 CASLGGSGGDTQYF TGCGCCAGCCTGGGGGGGAGCGGGGGAGATACGCAGTATTTT
- TRBJ2-1 TRBD2 TRBV7-2 CASTVSTLAGANEQFF TGTGCCAGCACCGTGAGCACCCTAGCGGGAGCCAATGAGCAGTTCTTC
once TRBJ2-2 TRBD1 TRBV19 CASSIQGTGGGGLLFF TGTGCCAGTAGTATCCAAGGGACAGGGGGCGGTGGGCTGCTGTTTTTT
- TRBJ1-1 TRBD1 TRBV6-6 CASSRDSYEAFF TGTGCCAGCAGTCGGGACAGCTATGAAGCTTTCTTT
- TRBJ1-1 - TRBV11-3 CASSLDAGAMNTEAFF TGTGCCAGCAGCTTAGATGCAGGGGCGATGAACACTGAAGCTTTCTTT
- TRBJ1-1 - TRBV6-5 CASSYSGRNTEAFF TGTGCCAGCAGTTACTCTGGGAGGAACACTGAAGCTTTCTTT
- TRBJ1-1 TRBD1 TRBV12-3/TRBV12-4 CASTETGYTEAFF TGTGCCAGCACCGAGACAGGGTACACTGAAGCTTTCTTT
- TRBJ2-1 TRBD1 TRBV28 CASSKTGTGRRDEQFF TGTGCCAGCAGCAAAACCGGGACAGGGCGTCGCGATGAGCAGTTCTTC
- TRBJ2-2 - TRBV7-2 CASTPSTGELFF TGTGCCAGCACCCCCTCGACCGGGGAGCTGTTTTTT
few TRBJ1-5 - TRBV30 CAWSVRFGQPQHF TGTGCCTGGAGTGTACGGTTCGGGCAGCCCCAGCATTTT
- TRBJ1-1 - TRBV5-6 CASSLGWTENTEAFF TGTGCCAGCAGCTTGGGATGGACAGAGAACACTGAAGCTTTCTTT
once TRBJ2-7 - TRBV3-1/TRBV3-2 CASSQGLGSSYEQYF TGTGCCAGCAGCCAAGGGCTGGGGAGCTCCTACGAGCAGTACTTC
- TRBJ1-1 - TRBV2 CASSAWEGNTEAFF TGTGCCAGCAGTGCCTGGGAGGGGAACACTGAAGCTTTCTTT
- TRBJ2-3 - TRBV11-2 CASSPMTVVGDTQYF TGTGCCAGCAGCCCGATGACAGTCGTGGGAGATACGCAGTATTTT
- TRBJ2-3 - TRBV5-1 CASSPDSAFTDTQYF TGCGCCAGCAGCCCCGACAGCGCATTCACAGATACGCAGTATTTT
- TRBJ1-2 TRBD1 TRBV6-1 CASSDGTTGGRAYGYTF TGTGCCAGCAGTGATGGGACAACAGGGGGAAGGGCATATGGCTACACCTTC
- TRBJ1-3 - TRBV7-9 CASSRAGGPGNTIYF TGTGCCAGCAGCCGCGCCGGGGGACCTGGAAACACCATATATTTT
- TRBJ2-2 - TRBV4-1 CASSQGSIAWELFF TGCGCCAGCAGCCAAGGGAGTATCGCGTGGGAGCTGTTTTTT
- TRBJ1-1 TRBD1 TRBV14 CASSRPGQGVRDTTEAFF TGTGCCAGCAGCCGACCGGGACAGGGTGTTAGGGACACTACTGAAGCTTTCTTT
- TRBJ1-1 - TRBV11-2 CASSFVSGLVGEAFF TGTGCCAGCAGCTTCGTGTCAGGGCTAGTCGGTGAAGCTTTCTTT
- TRBJ2-3 - TRBV5-5 CASTVAPSTDTQYF TGTGCCAGCACCGTAGCTCCTAGCACAGATACGCAGTATTTT
- TRBJ2-1 - TRBV5-5 CASSLSSSYNEQFF TGTGCCAGCAGCTTGAGTAGCTCCTACAATGAGCAGTTCTTC
once TRBJ2-4 TRBD1 TRBV6-4 CASSVGAGGSIQYF TGTGCCAGCAGTGTTGGGGCAGGGGGTAGCATTCAGTACTTC
- TRBJ2-7 - TRBV24-1 CATSDRQAYEQYF TGTGCCACCAGTGACCGACAGGCCTACGAGCAGTACTTC
- TRBJ2-1 TRBD2 TRBV6-1 CASSEKSSGSFEQFF TGTGCCAGCAGTGAAAAATCCAGCGGGAGCTTTGAGCAGTTCTTC